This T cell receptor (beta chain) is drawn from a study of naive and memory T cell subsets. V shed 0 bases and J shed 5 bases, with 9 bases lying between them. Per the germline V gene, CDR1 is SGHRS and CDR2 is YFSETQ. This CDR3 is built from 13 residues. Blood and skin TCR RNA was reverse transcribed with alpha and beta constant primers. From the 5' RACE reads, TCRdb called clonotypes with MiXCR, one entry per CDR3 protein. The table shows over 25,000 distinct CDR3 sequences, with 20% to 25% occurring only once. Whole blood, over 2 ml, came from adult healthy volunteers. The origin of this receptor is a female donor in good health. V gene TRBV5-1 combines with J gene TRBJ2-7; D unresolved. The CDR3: CASSLGVWNEQYF. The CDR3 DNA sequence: TGCGCCAGCAGCTTGGGGGTTTGGAACGAGCAGTACTTC.